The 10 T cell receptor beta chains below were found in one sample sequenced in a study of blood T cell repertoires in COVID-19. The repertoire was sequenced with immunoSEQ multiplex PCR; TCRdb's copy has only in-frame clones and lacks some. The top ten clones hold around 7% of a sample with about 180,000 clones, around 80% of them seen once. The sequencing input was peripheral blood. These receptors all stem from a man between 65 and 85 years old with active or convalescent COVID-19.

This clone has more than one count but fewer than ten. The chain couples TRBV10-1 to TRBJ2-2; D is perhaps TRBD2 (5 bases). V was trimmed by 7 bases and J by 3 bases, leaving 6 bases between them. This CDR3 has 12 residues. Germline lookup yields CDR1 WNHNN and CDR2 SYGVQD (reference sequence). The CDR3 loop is CASTEDTGELFF. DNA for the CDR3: TGCGCCAGCACGGAGGACACCGGGGAGCTGTTTTTT.

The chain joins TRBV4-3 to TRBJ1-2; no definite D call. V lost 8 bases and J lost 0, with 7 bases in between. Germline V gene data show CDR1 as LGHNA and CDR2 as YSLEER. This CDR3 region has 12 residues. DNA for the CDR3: TGCGCCAGCGGCGACTCTAACTATGGCTACACCTTC. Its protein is CASGDSNYGYTF.

The CDR3 nucleotides are TGTGCCAGCAGCTTCACAGGGATGGGCACTGAAGCTTTCTTT. As protein: CASSFTGMGTEAFF. The chain joins TRBV7-2 to TRBJ1-1; weak D call: TRBD1 (6 bases). The CDR3 is made up of 14 amino acids. Per the germline V gene, CDR1 is SGHTA and CDR2 is FQGNSA. V was cut by 3 bases and J by 4 bases, with 12 bases left in between.

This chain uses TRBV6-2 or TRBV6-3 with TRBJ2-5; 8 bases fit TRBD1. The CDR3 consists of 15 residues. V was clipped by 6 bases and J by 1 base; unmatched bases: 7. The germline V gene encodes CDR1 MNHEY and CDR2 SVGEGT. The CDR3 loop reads CASSTQGQAQETQYF. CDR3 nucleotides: TGTGCCAGCAGCACCCAGGGACAGGCCCAAGAGACCCAGTACTTC.

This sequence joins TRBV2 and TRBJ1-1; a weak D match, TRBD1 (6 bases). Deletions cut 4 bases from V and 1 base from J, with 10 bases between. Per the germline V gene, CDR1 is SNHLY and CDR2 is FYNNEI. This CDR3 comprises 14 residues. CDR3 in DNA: TGTGCCAGCAGTGTTGGCAGGGGGAACACTGAAGCTTTCTTT. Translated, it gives CASSVGRGNTEAFF.

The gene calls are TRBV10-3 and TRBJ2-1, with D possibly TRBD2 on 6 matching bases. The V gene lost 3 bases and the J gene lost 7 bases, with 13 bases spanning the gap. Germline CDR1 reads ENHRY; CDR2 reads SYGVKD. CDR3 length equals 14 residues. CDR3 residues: CAISDVLGGNEQFF. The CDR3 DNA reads TGTGCCATCAGTGACGTGTTAGGAGGGAATGAGCAGTTCTTC.

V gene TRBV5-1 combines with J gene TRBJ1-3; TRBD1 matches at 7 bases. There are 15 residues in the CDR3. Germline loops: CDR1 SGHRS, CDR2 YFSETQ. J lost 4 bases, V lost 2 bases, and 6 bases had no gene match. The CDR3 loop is CASSLSGTDGNTIYF. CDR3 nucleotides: TGCGCCAGCAGCTTATCCGGGACAGACGGAAACACCATATATTTT.

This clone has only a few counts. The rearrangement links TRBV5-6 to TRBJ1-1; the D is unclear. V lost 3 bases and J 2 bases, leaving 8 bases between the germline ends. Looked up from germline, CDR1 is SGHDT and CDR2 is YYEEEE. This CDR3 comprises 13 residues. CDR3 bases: TGTGCCAGCAGCTCGACAACAAACACTGAAGCTTTCTTT. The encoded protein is CASSSTTNTEAFF.

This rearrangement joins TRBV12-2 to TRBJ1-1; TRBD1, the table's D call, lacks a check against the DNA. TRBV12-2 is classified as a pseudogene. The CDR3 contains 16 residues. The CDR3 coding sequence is TGTGCAAGTCGCCAAGGGGGTCCAGCGTCGGGAACTGAAGCTTTCTTT. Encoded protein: CASRQGGPASGTEAFF.

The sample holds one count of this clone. CDR3 sequence reads: CASSRTRTGNYGYTF. CDR3 sequence (DNA): TGTGCCAGCAGTCGTACTAGGACAGGAAACTATGGCTACACCTTC. V usage is TRBV7-2 and J usage is TRBJ1-2; 7 positions match TRBD1. With 6 bases clipped from V and 2 bases from J, the junction kept 9 bases outside the gene matches. The CDR3 totals 15 residues. Germline CDR1 and CDR2: SGHTA and FQGNSA.